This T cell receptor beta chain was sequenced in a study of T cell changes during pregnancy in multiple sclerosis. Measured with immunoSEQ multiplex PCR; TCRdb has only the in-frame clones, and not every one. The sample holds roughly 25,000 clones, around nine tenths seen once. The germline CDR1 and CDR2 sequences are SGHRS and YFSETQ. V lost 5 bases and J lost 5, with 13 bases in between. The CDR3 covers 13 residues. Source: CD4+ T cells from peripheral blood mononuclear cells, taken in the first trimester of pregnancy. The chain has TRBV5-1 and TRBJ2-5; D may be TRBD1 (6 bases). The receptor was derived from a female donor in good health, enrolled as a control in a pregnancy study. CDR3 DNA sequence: TGCGCCAGCAGGCTCAGGGGTGCGGAGACCCAGTACTTC. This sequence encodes CASRLRGAETQYF.